The subject of this entry is one T cell receptor (beta chain). Antigen unknown. This entry is derived from a study of cytomegalovirus exposure and HLA in healthy donors. Study results and limitations: Per a prior analysis, the majority of TCR beta V segments were productive roughly 90% or roughly 30% of the time.

Germline V lookup: CDR1 MGHRA, CDR2 YSYEKL. The CDR3 covers 14 residues. V was trimmed by 4 bases and J by 8 bases, leaving 15 bases between them. The PCR was carried out with 60 Vbeta primers and 13 Jbeta primers. Sequenced by immunoSEQ multiplex PCR; TCRdb stores in-frame clones only, minus some. The sample lists 180,000 or so clones, roughly a tenth occurring once. This chain links TRBV4-1 with TRBJ2-1, with a weak D call TRBD2 (5 bases). The sequence derives from a woman aged 25 to 39 in good health and CMV-seropositive. The sequenced sample consisted of PBMCs. In DNA, the CDR3 is TGCGCCAGCAGCCCCCCGGGGTGGAAGGATGAGCAGTTCTTC. This sequence encodes CASSPPGWKDEQFF.